This TCR beta chain was sequenced in a study of blood T cell repertoires in COVID-19. About the research overall: Italy, Spain and the United States were the sources of the convalescent and acute COVID-19 samples. PBMCs, B-cell-depleted T cells, or T cells were the source of the cDNA or gDNA that made up the material.

Per the original methods: Reference gene primer amplification gave nucleated cell count estimates. Method: immunoSEQ multiplex PCR; TCRdb's copy keeps in-frame clones and lacks some. From that table come the V and J calls and clone size; the DNA was used to work out D and trimming. The sample yields roughly 330,000 clones, approximately 88% seen once. J gave up 3 bases and V 3 bases, and 1 base lay outside the gene matches. The CDR3 is made up of 13 amino acids. Germline CDR1 KGHSH, CDR2 LQKENI. This clone was seen a single time. This receptor was obtained from a man aged 18 to 30 who had recovered from COVID-19. The sample was peripheral blood. This chain connects TRBV18 to TRBJ1-1; 7 bases are a match to TRBD1. CDR3 region: CASSPDRDTEAFF. The CDR3 nucleotides read TGTGCCAGCTCACCTGACAGGGACACTGAAGCTTTCTTT.